These T cell receptor beta chains were read from a single sample in a study of T cell responses to AZD1222 COVID-19 vaccine. The method was immunoSEQ multiplex PCR; TCRdb's version includes in-frame clones alone and lacks a portion of them. This table has some 120,000 clones, about 90% appearing once. The starting material was peripheral blood, obtained on day 0 of AZD1222 vaccination. All receptors derive from an adult in good health. The conserved cysteine and the conserved F or W are not part of the CDR3 here. The size of a clone is reported for some rows only, either as once, few or many, or as a class for expanded clones.

J gene	V gene	CDR3 length	clone size	CDR3 protein
TRBJ2-2	TRBV11-2	14	-	ASSLSGGGNTGELF
TRBJ1-1	TRBV6-4	12	-	ASSSTARNTEAF
TRBJ1-1	TRBV5-1	13	once	ASSPLTGGYTEAF
TRBJ1-2	TRBV19	17	-	ASSTKRRIPGETNYGYT
TRBJ2-4	TRBV3-1/TRBV3-2	11	-	ASSRTGQNIQY
TRBJ2-3	TRBV3-1/TRBV3-2	10	-	ASSQGDGPQY
TRBJ2-7	TRBV15	14	-	ATSRGRGLGPYEQY
TRBJ2-1	TRBV29-1	10	-	SVGGPPHEQF
TRBJ2-5	TRBV3-1/TRBV3-2	13	once	ASSPAGGNQETQY
TRBJ1-2	TRBV28	10	-	ASSLPANGYT
TRBJ2-3	TRBV5-4	14	-	ASSLRTSEDTDTQY
TRBJ2-7	TRBV13	13	few	ASSLGRLGDYEQY
TRBJ1-1	TRBV12-3/TRBV12-4	11	-	ASSFGRKSEAF
TRBJ2-2	TRBV28	10	-	ASTRVNGELF
TRBJ1-5	TRBV7-9	14	-	ASSNTGGGLSQPQH
TRBJ1-1	TRBV28	12	once	ASSYNRVWTEAF
TRBJ1-6	TRBV20-1	9	once	SARRGWSLH
TRBJ2-7	TRBV18	11	once	ASSPPGAYEQY
TRBJ2-5	TRBV3-1/TRBV3-2	10	-	ASSQVQETQY
TRBJ2-5	TRBV19	13	-	ASSSQLTGSETQY
TRBJ1-2	TRBV5-1	12	once	ASSLNVGQGDST
TRBJ1-5	TRBV15	12	-	ATSRDLGGRPQH
TRBJ1-3	TRBV11-3	15	-	ASSLRRTVTSGNTIY
TRBJ2-5	TRBV5-1	13	-	ASSSGTSAKETQY
TRBJ2-2	TRBV6-1	15	-	ASSGAVTGLYTGELF
TRBJ1-2	TRBV27	11	-	ASSLSGSYGYT
TRBJ2-7	TRBV28	11	-	ASSASRRGEQY
TRBJ2-7	TRBV6-1	14	-	ASSEGGGSGGYEQY
TRBJ2-3	TRBV4-1	13	-	ASSQGVGLPDTQY
TRBJ1-3	TRBV7-3	11	-	ASSPSSGNTIY
TRBJ1-2	TRBV7-3	11	-	ASSAGENYGYT
TRBJ1-6	TRBV3-1/TRBV3-2	10	-	ASSLPRTPLH
TRBJ1-2	TRBV4-1	16	-	ASSQDGRTGGRVYGYT
TRBJ1-5	TRBV30	15	-	AWSVDRTVHSNQPQH
TRBJ1-5	TRBV5-6	12	few	ASSFGRINQPQH
TRBJ2-5	TRBV30	12	-	AWLGKRFQETQY
TRBJ1-5	TRBV2	13	-	ASGGRTDSNQPQH
TRBJ2-5	TRBV7-2	11	-	ASGTGDLETQY
TRBJ1-5	TRBV27	12	-	ASSFSGGGQPQH
TRBJ2-2	TRBV27	12	-	ASKRLTATGELF
TRBJ2-7	TRBV28	12	-	ASSLRQSSYEQY
TRBJ1-2	TRBV5-1	10	-	ASSGDSYGYT
TRBJ1-1	TRBV7-2	12	-	ASSPLYRNTEAF
TRBJ1-4	TRBV30	14	-	AWSVKAGGNNEKLF
TRBJ1-1	TRBV29-1	9	-	SVVPMREAF
TRBJ1-3	TRBV15	13	-	ATSRDKGQGNTIY
TRBJ1-2	TRBV3-1/TRBV3-2	12	-	ASTTGTGVYGYT
TRBJ2-5	TRBV28	11	-	ASSLGQQETQY
TRBJ1-6	TRBV4-1	12	-	ASSLDRGNSPLH
TRBJ2-2	TRBV19	12	-	ASTLTGGTGELF